This T cell receptor beta chain was recorded in a study of T cell repertoires and HLA-DP antigens. As to this clone: Its antigen is still unknown.

The CDR3 is 15 amino acids. The junction had 9 bases not matched to a gene; V was cut back by 1 base and J by 7 bases. CDR1 and CDR2 from the germline V gene are SGHTA and FQGNSA. Findings of the study overall: Naive and memory CD4+ cells were analysed together, not apart.

Amplification used primers for 54 TRBV and 13 TRBJ segments. Profiling relied on immunoSEQ multiplex PCR, and the TCRdb table lists in-frame clones only, not all of them. There are about 89,000 clones in the sample; around nine tenths occur only once, and about 1.5% lies in the top ten. The TCR comes from a middle-aged man in good health and CMV-seronegative. The chain employs TRBV7-2 and TRBJ2-7; TRBD1 matches 8 bases. The sequenced material came from CD4+ T cells from PBMCs. The CDR3 coding sequence is TGTGCCAGCAGCTTAGGCCCCCAGGGGGCGATGGAGCAGTACTTC. It is translated as CASSLGPQGAMEQYF. The whole variable domain, remainder taken from reference TRBV7-2 and TRBJ2-7, is GAGVSQSPSNKVTEKGKDVELRCDPISGHTALYWYRQSLGQGLEFLIYFQGNSAPDKSGLPSDRFSAERTGGSVSTLTIQRTQQEDSAVYLCASSLGPQGAMEQYFGPGTRLTVT.